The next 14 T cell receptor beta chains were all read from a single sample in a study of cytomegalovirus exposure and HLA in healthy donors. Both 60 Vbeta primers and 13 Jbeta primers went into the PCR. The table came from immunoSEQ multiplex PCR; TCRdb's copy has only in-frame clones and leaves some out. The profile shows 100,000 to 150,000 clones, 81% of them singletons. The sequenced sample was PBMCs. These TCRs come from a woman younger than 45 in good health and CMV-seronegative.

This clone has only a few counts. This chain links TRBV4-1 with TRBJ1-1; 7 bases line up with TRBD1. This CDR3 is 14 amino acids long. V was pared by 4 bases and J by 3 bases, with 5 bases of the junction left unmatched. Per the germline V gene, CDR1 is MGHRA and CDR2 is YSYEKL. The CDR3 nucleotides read TGCGCCAGCAGCCGCATCGGGACAGACACTGAAGCTTTCTTT. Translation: CASSRIGTDTEAFF.

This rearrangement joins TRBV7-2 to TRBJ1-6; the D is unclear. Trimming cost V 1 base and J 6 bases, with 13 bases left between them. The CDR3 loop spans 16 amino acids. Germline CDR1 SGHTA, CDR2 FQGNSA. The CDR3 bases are TGTGCCAGCAGCTTAGGCAGGCCCTCTGGTAATTCACCCCTCCACTTT. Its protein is CASSLGRPSGNSPLHF.

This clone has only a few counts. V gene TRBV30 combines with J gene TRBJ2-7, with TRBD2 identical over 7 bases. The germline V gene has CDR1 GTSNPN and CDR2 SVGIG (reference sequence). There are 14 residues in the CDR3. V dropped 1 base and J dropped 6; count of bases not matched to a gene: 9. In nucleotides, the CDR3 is TGTGCCTGGAGTGCGGGGGGAGCGTCCACCGAGCAGTACTTC. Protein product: CAWSAGGASTEQYF.

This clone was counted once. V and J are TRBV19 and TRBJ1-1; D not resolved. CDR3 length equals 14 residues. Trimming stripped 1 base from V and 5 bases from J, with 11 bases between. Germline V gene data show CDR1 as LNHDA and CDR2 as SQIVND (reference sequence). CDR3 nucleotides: TGTGCCAGTAGTATAGCTCCCCGGGGTACTGAAGCTTTCTTT. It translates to CASSIAPRGTEAFF. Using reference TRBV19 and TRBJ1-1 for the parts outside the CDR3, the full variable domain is DGGITQSPKYLFRKEGQNVTLSCEQNLNHDAMYWYRQDPGQGLRLIYYSQIVNDFQKGDIAEGYSVSREKKESFPLTVTSAQKNPTAFYLCASSIAPRGTEAFFGQGTRLTVV.

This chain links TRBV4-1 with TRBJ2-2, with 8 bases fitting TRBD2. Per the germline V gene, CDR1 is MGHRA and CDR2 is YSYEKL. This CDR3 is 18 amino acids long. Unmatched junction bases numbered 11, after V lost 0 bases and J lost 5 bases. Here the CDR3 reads CASSQEWGTSQDTGELFF. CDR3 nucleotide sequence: TGCGCCAGCAGCCAAGAATGGGGGACTAGTCAGGATACCGGGGAGCTGTTTTTT.

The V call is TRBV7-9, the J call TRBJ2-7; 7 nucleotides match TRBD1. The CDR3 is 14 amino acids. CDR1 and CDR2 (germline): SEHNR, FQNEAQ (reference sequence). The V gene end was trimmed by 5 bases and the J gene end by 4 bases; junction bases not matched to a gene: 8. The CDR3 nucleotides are TGTGCCAGCAGCCCCCTCGACAGGGTATACGAGCAGTACTTC. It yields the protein CASSPLDRVYEQYF.

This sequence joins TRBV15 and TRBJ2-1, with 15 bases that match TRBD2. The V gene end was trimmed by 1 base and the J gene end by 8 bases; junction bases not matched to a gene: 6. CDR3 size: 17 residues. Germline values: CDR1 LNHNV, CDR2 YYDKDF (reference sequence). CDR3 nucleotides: TGTGCCACCAGCAGAGCCAGGGGGACTAGCGGGAGGTATGAGCAGTTCTTC. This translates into CATSRARGTSGRYEQFF.

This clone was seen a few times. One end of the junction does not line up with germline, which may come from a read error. The DNA for the CDR3 is TGTTCCAGCAGCATCGACAGGGTAGGGTCGTCAGCTTTCTTT. The encoded protein is CSSSIDRVGSSAFF. The V gene is TRBV7-9, the J gene TRBJ1-1; the match to TRBD1 covers 7 bases. The CDR3 consists of 14 residues. Germline CDR1 and CDR2: SEHNR and FQNEAQ (reference sequence). The full variable domain, rest sourced from reference TRBV7-9 and TRBJ1-1, is DTGVSQNPRHKITKRGQNVTFRCDPISEHNRLYWYRQTLGQGPEFLTYFQNEAQLEKSRLLSDRFSAERPKGSFSTLEIQRTEQGDSAMYLCSSSIDRVGSSAFFGQGTRLTVV.

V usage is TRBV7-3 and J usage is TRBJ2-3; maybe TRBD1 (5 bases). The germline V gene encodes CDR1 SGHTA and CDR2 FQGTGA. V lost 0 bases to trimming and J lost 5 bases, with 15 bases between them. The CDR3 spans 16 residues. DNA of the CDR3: TGTGCCAGCAGCTTAACGGGGCTGGCTACCCTAGATACGCAGTATTTT. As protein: CASSLTGLATLDTQYF.

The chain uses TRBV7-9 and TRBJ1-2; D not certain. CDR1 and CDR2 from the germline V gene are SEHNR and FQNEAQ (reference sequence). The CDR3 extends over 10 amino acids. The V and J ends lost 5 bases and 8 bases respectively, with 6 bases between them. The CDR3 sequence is CASSRLGYTF. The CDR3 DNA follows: TGTGCCAGCAGCCGACTAGGCTACACCTTC. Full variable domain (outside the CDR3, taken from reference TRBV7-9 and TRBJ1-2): DTGVSQNPRHKITKRGQNVTFRCDPISEHNRLYWYRQTLGQGPEFLTYFQNEAQLEKSRLLSDRFSAERPKGSFSTLEIQRTEQGDSAMYLCASSRLGYTFGSGTRLTVV.

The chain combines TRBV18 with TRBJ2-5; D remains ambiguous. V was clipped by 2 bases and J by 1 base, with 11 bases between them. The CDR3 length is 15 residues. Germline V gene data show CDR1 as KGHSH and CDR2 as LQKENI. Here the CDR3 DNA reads TGTGCCAGCTCACCAATTGACACCCCCCAAGAGACCCAGTACTTC. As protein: CASSPIDTPQETQYF.

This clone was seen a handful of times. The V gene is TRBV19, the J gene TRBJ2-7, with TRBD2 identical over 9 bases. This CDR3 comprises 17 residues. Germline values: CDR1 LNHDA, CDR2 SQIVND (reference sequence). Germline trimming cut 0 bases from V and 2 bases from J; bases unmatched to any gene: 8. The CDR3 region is CASSIDPPAGGPYEQYF. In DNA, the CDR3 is TGTGCCAGTAGTATAGATCCGCCGGCGGGAGGGCCCTACGAGCAGTACTTC. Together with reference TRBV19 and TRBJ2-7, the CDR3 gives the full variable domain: DGGITQSPKYLFRKEGQNVTLSCEQNLNHDAMYWYRQDPGQGLRLIYYSQIVNDFQKGDIAEGYSVSREKKESFPLTVTSAQKNPTAFYLCASSIDPPAGGPYEQYFGPGTRLTVT.

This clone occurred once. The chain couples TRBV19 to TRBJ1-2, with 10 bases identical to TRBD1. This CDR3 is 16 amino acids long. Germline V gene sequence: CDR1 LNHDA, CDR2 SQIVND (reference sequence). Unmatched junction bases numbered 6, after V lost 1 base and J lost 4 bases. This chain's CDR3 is CASSIGTGTGAYGYTF. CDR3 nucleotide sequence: TGTGCCAGTAGTATAGGGACCGGGACAGGGGCCTATGGCTACACCTTC.

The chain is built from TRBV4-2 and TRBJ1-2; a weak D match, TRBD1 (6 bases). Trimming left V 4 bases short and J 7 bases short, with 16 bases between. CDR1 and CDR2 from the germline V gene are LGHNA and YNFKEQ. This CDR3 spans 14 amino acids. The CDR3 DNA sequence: TGTGCCAGCAGCCCGTCTCTGGGACATACTGGCTACACCTTC. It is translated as CASSPSLGHTGYTF.